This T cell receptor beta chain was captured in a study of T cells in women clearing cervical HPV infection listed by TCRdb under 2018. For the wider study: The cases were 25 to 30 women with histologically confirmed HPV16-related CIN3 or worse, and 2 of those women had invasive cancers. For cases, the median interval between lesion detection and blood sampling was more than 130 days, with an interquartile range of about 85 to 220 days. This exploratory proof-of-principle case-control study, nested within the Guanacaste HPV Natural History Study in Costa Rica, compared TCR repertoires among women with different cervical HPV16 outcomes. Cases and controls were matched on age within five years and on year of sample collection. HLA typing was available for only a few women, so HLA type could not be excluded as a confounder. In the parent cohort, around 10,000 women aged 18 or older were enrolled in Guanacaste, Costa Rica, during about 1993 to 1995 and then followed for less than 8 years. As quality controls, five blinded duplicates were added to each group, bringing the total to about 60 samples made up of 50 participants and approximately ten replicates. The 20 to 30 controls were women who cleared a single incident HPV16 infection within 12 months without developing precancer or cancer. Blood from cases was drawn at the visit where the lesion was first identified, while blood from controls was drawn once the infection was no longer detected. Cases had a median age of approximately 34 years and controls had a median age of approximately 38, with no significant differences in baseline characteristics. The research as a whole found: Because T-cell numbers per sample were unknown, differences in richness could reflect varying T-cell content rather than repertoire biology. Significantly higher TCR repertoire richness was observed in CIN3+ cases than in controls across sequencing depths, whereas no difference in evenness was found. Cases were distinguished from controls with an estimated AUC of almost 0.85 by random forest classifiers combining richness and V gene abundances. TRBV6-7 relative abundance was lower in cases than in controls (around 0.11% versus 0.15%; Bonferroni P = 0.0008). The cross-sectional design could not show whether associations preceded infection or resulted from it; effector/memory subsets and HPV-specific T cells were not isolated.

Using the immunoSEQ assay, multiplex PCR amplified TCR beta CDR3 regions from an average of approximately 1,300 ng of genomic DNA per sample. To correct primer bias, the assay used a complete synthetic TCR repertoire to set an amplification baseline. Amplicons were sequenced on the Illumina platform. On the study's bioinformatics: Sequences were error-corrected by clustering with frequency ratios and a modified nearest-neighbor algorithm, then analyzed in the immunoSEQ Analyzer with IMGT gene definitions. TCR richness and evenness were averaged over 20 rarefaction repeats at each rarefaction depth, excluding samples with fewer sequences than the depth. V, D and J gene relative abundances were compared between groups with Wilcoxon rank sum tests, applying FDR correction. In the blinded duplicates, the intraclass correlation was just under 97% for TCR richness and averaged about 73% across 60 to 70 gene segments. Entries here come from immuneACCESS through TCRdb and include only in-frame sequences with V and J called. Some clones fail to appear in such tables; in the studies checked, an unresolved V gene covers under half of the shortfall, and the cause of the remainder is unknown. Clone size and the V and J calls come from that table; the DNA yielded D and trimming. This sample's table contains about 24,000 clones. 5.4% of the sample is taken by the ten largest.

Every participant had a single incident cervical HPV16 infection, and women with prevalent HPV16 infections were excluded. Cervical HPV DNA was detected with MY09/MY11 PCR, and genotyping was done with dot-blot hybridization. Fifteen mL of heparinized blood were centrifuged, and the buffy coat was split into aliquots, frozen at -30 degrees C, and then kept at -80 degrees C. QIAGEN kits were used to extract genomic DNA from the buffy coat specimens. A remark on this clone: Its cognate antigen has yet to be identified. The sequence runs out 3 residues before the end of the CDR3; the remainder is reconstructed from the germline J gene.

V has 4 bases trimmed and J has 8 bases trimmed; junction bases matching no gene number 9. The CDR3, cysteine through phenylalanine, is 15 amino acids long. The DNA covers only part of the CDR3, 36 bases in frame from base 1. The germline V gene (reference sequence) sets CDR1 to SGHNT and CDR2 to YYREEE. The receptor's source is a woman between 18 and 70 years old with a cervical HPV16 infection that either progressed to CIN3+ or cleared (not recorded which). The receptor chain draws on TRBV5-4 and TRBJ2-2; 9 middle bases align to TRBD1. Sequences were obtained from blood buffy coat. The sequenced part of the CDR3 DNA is TGTGCCAGCAGCATCCGGGACAGGGCTTCGGGGGAG. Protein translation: CASSIRDRASGE. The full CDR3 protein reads CASSIRDRASGELFF.